This T cell receptor (beta chain) was profiled in a study of blood T cells in healthy people across ages. With respect to this clonotype: Its antigen remains unidentified.

The V end was cut by 3 bases, the J end by 3 bases, with 13 bases between. The CDR3 totals 15 residues. CDR1 MNHEY and CDR2 SMNVEV come from the germline V gene (reference sequence). Then a second PCR, running roughly 7 to 11 cycles, was carried out with a sample-barcoded 5' primer and a J-beta primer mix. One entry per CDR3 protein results from TCRdb running MiXCR on the 5' RACE reads. The table lists hundreds of thousands of distinct CDR3 sequences, around half of them singletons. Study-level points and caveats: Fewer expanded clones and more diversity marked long-lived versus aged donors. TCR beta diversity tracked closely with naive T cell percentage.

The rearrangement uses TRBV27 and TRBJ2-3, with D hard to call. The clonotype was recovered from a man older than 75 in good health. The sequenced sample consisted of blood. CDR3 DNA sequence: TGTGCCAGCAGTTTGTCCGCCCTTGGGACAGATACGCAGTATTTT. Protein: CASSLSALGTDTQYF.